This TCR beta chain derives from a study of T cell repertoires in cytomegalovirus infection. Study-wide context: Matching HLA type and CMV infection were both indicated by public TCR beta signatures. The study, taken as a whole, reports: The cumulative frequency of public TCR beta families distinguished individuals who carried CMV together with the relevant HLA. HLA-C-restricted CMV-specific TCR beta clonotypes were dominant in the ex vivo response.

Worth noting for this clonotype: Its antigen is as yet unknown.

CDR3 length: 16 residues. J was trimmed by 4 bases and V by 1 base; bases with no gene match: 8. CDR1 is MGHDK and CDR2 is SYGVNS in the germline V gene. One entry per CDR3 protein, called by TCRdb with MiXCR from the reads. The sample holds 400,000 to 600,000 distinct CDR3 sequences, roughly 42% seen once. The sequencing here drew on cultured PBMCs, taken from culture after CMV antigen stimulation. The TCR originated in a human donor in good health (CMV status not recorded). Some clones in this sample may be carry-over from other donors' samples. The J gene is TRBJ2-7, the V gene TRBV25-1; TRBD2 aligns across 9 bases. CDR3 amino acids: CASSEWGRSGGYEQYF. CDR3 nucleotides: TGTGCCAGCAGTGAATGGGGGAGGAGCGGGGGGTACGAGCAGTACTTC.